One sample yielded the 3 T cell receptor beta chains listed below, sequenced in a study of patients and donors after allogeneic stem cell transplantation (TCRdb year 2020). The library was produced with RT-PCR. TCRdb lists the instrument as NextSeq 550. In-frame beta chains were kept once TCRdb had trimmed the public reads at Q25 with fastp and called clones with MiXCR. Each CDR3 protein gets just one entry, which takes the most common genes and DNA from the rows behind it. A total of more than 850,000 distinct CDR3 sequences appear in this sample, approximately 18% of them only once. Around 6% of the sample is held by the ten biggest clonotypes. The sequencing input was blood, either unsorted or a sorted T cell fraction (not recorded which). Every receptor here comes from a human donor who was either an allogeneic HSCT recipient or a stem cell or donor lymphocyte infusion donor (not recorded which). It is not recorded whose cells these are; they may come from a transplant donor.

A few counts support this clonotype. The chain uses TRBV11-3 and TRBJ2-1, with TRBD2 identical over 8 bases. Germline loops: CDR1 SGHNT, CDR2 YENEEA. With 2 bases clipped from V and 9 bases from J, the junction kept 3 bases outside the gene matches. CDR3 size: 13 residues. For the CDR3, the DNA is TGTGCCAGCAGCTTACGAACTAGCGGTGAGCAGTTCTTC. Protein sequence: CASSLRTSGEQFF.

This clonotype was seen only a few times. The chain combines TRBV6-5 with TRBJ1-2, with 12 bases that match TRBD1. V dropped 2 bases and J dropped 4; count of bases not matched to a gene: 2. In germline, CDR1 is MNHEY, CDR2 SVGAGI. CDR3 length: 15 residues. DNA for the CDR3: TGTGCCAGCAGTTACGGGACAGGGGGCATCTATGGCTACACCTTC. Residues: CASSYGTGGIYGYTF.

The chain links TRBV12-3 or TRBV12-4 to TRBJ1-1; D is unresolved. This CDR3 region has 14 residues. Trimming cost V 3 bases and J 0 bases, with 8 bases left between them. The CDR3 sequence: CASSFARMNTEAFF. CDR3 nucleotide sequence: TGTGCCAGCAGTTTCGCCAGGATGAACACTGAAGCTTTCTTT.